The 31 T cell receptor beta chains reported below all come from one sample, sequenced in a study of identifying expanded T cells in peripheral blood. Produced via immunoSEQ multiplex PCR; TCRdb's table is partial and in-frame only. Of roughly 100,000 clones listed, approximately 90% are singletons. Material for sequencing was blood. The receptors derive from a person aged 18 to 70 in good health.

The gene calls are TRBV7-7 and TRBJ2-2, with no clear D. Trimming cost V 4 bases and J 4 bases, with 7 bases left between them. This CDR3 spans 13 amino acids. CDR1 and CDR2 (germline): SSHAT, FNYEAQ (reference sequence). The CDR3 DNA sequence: TGTGCCAGCAGCTCCTTCCGCACCGGGGAGCTGTTTTTT. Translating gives CASSSFRTGELFF.

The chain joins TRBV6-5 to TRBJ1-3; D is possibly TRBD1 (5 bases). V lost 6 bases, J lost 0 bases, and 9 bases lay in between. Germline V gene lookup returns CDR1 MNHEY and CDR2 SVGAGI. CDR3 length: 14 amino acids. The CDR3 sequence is CASRFDSSGNTIYF. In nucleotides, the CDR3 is TGTGCCAGCAGGTTCGACAGCTCTGGAAACACCATATATTTT.

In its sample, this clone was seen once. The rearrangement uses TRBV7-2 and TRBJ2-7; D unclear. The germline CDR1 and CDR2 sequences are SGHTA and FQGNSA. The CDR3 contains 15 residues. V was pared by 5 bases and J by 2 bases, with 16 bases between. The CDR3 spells CASSIRTEQPYEQYF. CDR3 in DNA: TGTGCCAGCAGCATCCGGACGGAACAACCCTACGAGCAGTACTTC.

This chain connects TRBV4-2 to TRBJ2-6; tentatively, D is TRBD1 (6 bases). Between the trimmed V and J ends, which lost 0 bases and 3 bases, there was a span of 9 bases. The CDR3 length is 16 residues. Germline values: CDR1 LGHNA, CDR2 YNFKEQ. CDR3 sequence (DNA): TGTGCCAGCAGCCAAGATAACAGGGATGGGGCCAACGTCCTGACTTTC. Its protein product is CASSQDNRDGANVLTF.

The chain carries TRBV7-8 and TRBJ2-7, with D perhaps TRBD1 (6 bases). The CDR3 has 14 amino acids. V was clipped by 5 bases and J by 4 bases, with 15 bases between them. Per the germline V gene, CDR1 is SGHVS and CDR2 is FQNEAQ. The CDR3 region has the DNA TGTGCCAGCAGCCTAACAGGGTTTGAGTACGAGCAGTACTTC. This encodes CASSLTGFEYEQYF.

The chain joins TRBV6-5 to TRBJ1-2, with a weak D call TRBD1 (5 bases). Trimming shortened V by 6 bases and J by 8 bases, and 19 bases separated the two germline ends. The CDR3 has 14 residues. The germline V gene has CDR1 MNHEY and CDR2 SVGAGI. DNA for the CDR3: TGTGCCAGCAGCTTCCCCGGGGGAATTATGGGCTACACCTTC. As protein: CASSFPGGIMGYTF.

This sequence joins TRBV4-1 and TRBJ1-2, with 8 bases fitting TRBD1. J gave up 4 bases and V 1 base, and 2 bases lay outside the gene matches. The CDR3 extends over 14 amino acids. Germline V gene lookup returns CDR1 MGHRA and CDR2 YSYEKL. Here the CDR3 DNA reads TGCGCCAGCAGCCAAGTGACAGGGGCCTATGGCTACACCTTC. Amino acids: CASSQVTGAYGYTF.

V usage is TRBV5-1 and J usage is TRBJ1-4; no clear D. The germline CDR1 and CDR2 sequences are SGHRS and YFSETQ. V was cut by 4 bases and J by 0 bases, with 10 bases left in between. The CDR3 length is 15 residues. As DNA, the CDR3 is TGCGCCAGCAGCCGTCTTCGACCAACTAATGAAAAACTGTTTTTT. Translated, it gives CASSRLRPTNEKLFF.

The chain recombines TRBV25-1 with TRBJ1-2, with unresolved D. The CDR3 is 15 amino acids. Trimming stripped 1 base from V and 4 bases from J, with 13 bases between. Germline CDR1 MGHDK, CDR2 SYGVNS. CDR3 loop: CASSESYLPGYGYTF. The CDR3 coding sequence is TGTGCCAGCAGTGAATCCTACCTGCCTGGCTATGGCTACACCTTC.

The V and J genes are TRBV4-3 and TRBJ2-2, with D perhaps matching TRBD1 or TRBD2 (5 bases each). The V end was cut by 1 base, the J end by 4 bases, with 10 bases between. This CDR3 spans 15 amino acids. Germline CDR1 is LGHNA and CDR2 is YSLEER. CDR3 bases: TGCGCCAGCAGCCAAGCGTCAGGGAGCACCGGGGAGCTGTTTTTT. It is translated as CASSQASGSTGELFF.

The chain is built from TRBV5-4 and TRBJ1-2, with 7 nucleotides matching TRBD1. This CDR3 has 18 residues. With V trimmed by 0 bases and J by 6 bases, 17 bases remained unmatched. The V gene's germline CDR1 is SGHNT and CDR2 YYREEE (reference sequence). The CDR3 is CASSLGLHDRALQNGYTF. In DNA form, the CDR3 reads TGTGCCAGCAGCTTGGGCCTACATGACAGGGCCCTCCAGAATGGCTACACCTTC.

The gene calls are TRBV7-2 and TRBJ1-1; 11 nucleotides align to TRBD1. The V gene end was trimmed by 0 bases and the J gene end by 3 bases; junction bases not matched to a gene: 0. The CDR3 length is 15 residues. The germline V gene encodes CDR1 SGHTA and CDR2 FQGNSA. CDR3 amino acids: CASSLAGQGDTEAFF. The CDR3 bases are TGTGCCAGCAGCTTAGCGGGACAGGGGGACACTGAAGCTTTCTTT. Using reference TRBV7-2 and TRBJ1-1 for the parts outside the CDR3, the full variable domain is GAGVSQSPSNKVTEKGKDVELRCDPISGHTALYWYRQSLGQGLEFLIYFQGNSAPDKSGLPSDRFSAERTGGSVSTLTIQRTQQEDSAVYLCASSLAGQGDTEAFFGQGTRLTVV.

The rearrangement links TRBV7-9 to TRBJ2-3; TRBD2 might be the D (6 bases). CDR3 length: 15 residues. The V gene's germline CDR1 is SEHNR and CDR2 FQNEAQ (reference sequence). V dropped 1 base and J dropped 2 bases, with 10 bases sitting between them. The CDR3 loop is CASSLGDSFTDTQYF. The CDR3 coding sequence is TGTGCCAGCAGCTTAGGGGACTCGTTCACAGATACGCAGTATTTT.

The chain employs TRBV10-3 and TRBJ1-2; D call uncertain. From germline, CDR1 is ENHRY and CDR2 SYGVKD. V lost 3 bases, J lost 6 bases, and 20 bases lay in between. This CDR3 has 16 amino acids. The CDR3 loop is CAISDGVVQIPHGYTF. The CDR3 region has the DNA TGTGCCATCAGTGATGGGGTCGTACAAATCCCCCATGGCTACACCTTC.

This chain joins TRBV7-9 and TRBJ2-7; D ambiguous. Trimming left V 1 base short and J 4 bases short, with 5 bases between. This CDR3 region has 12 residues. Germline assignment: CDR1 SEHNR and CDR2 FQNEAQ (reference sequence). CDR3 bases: TGTGCCAGCAGCTTAGTCGGGTACGAGCAGTACTTC. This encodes CASSLVGYEQYF.

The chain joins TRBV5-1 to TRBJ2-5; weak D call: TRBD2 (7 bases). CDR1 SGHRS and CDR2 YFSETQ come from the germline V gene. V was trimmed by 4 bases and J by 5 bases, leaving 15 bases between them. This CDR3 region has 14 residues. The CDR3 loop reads CASSRGGSTETQYF. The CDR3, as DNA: TGCGCCAGCAGCAGGGGGGGGTCGACGGAGACCCAGTACTTC. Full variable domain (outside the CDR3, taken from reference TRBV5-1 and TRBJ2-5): KAGVTQTPRYLIKTRGQQVTLSCSPISGHRSVSWYQQTPGQGLQFLFEYFSETQRNKGNFPGRFSGRQFSNSRSEMNVSTLELGDSALYLCASSRGGSTETQYFGPGTRLLVL.

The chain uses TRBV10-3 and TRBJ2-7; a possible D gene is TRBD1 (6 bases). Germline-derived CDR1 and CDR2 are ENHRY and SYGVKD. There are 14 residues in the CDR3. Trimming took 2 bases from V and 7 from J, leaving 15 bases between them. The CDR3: CAISEAAGVGEQYF. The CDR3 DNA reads TGTGCCATCAGTGAGGCGGCAGGGGTAGGGGAGCAGTACTTC.

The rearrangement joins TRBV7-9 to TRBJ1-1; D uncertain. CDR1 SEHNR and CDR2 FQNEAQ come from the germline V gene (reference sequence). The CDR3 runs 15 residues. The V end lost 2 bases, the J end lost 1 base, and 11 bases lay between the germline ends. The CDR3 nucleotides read TGTGCCAGCAGCTTAAACCGGCAGAAGAACACTGAAGCTTTCTTT. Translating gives CASSLNRQKNTEAFF.

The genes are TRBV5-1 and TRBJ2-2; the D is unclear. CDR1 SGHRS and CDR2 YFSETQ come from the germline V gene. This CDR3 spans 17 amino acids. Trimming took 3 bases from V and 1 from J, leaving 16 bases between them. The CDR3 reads CASSSDLTPLNTGELFF. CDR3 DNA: TGCGCCAGCAGCTCCGACCTGACCCCTCTGAACACCGGGGAGCTGTTTTTT. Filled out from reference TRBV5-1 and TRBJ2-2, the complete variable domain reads KAGVTQTPRYLIKTRGQQVTLSCSPISGHRSVSWYQQTPGQGLQFLFEYFSETQRNKGNFPGRFSGRQFSNSRSEMNVSTLELGDSALYLCASSSDLTPLNTGELFFGEGSRLTVL.

This chain's CDR3 is CASSRQAGSANYGYTF. The CDR3 DNA follows: TGTGCCAGCAGCCGCCAGGCCGGAAGCGCTAACTATGGCTACACCTTC. The V and J genes are TRBV5-8 and TRBJ1-2; D is ambiguous. Germline assignment: CDR1 SGHTS and CDR2 YDEGEE. The CDR3 spans 16 residues. V dropped 4 bases and J dropped 0 bases, with 16 bases sitting between them.

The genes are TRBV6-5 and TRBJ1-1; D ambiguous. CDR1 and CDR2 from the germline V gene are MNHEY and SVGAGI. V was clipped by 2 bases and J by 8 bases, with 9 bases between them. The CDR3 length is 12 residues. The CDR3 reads CASSYVGWEAFF. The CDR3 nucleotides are TGTGCCAGCAGTTACGTGGGTTGGGAAGCTTTCTTT.

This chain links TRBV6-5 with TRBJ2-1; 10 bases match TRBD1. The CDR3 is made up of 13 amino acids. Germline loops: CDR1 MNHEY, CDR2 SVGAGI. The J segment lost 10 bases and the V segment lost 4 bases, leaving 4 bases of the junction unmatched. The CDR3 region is CASSSTGGREQFF. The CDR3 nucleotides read TGTGCCAGCAGTTCGACAGGGGGCAGGGAGCAGTTCTTC.

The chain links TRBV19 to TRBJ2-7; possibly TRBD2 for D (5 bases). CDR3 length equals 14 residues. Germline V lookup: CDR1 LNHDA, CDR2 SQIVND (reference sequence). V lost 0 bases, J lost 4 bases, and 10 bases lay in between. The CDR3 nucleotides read TGTGCCAGTAGTATAGATCCTTCGGGGTACGAGCAGTACTTC. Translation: CASSIDPSGYEQYF.

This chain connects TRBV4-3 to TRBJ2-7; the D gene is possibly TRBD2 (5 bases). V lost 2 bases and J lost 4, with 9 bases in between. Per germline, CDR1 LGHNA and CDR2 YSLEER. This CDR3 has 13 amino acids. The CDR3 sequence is CASSQFRGYEQYF. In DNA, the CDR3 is TGCGCCAGCAGCCAATTTCGGGGTTACGAGCAGTACTTC.

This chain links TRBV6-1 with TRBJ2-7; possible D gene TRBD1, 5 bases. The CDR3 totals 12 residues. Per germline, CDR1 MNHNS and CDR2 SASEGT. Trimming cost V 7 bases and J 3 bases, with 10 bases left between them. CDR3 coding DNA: TGTGCCAGCACCCCGGACAACTACGAGCAGTACTTC. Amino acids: CASTPDNYEQYF.

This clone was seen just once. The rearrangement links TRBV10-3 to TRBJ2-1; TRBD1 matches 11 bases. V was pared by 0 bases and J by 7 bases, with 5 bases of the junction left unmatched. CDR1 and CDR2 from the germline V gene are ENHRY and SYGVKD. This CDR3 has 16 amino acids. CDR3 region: CAISESWTGGVNEQFF. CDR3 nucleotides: TGTGCCATCAGTGAGTCCTGGACAGGGGGCGTGAATGAGCAGTTCTTC.

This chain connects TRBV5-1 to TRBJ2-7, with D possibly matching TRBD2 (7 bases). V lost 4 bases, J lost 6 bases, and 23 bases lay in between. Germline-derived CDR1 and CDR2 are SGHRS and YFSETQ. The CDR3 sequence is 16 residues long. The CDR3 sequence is CASSPPLSGGPLEQYF. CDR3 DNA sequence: TGCGCCAGCAGCCCCCCCTTGTCGGGGGGCCCCCTCGAGCAGTACTTC.

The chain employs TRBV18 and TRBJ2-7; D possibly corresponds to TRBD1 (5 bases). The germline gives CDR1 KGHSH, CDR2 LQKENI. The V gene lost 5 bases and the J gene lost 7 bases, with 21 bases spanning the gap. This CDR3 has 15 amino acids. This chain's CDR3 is CASSADSNALLEQYF. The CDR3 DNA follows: TGTGCCAGCTCAGCAGACAGCAACGCCCTTCTGGAGCAGTACTTC.

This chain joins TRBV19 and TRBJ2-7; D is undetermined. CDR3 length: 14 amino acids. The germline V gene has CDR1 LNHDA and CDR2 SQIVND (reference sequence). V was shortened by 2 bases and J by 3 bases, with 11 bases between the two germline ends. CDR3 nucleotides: TGTGCCAGTAGTATATACGGCGCAGTCTACGAGCAGTACTTC. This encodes CASSIYGAVYEQYF.

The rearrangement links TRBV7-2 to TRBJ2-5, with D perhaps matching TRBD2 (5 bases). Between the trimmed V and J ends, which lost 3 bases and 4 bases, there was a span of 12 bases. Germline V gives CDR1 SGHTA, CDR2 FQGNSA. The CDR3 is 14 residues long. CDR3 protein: CASSFLGAAETQYF. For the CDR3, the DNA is TGTGCCAGCAGCTTCCTCGGAGCGGCAGAGACCCAGTACTTC.

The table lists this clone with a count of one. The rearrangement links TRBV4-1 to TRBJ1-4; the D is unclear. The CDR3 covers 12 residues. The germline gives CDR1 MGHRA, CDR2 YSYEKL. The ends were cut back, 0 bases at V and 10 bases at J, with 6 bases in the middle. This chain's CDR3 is CASSQDKGKLFF. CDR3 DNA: TGCGCCAGCAGCCAAGACAAGGGAAAACTGTTTTTT.